Sequencing of this T cell receptor beta chain was carried out in a study of cytomegalovirus exposure and HLA in healthy donors (TCRdb year 2017). In the study overall: According to a later analysis, the 100 to 150 validation repertoires were produced on the same platform as the 680 or so repertoires of the first cohort. To predict cytomegalovirus infection status, the study combined high-throughput TCR immunosequencing, statistical association of individual TCRs with disease status, and machine learning. In addition to the first cohort of about 650 subjects, a separate validation cohort of approximately 120 different subjects was used. The aim of the study was to test whether cataloging public T cell receptors could identify signatures of past pathogen exposure. The full study reports these points: The authors suggested that the approach could potentially be extended to other disease states and immunological phenotypes. A later analysis found that TCRs clustered in the first cohort also tended to co-occur in the 120 validation repertoires, with 94% of cluster scores above 0. In both the original and validation cohorts, the classifier was reported to diagnose cytomegalovirus status with high specificity and sensitivity. A few of the identified cytomegalovirus-associated TCR beta chains were confirmed in vitro to be specific for cytomegalovirus antigens. A later analysis had no HLA typing for the validation cohort, so co-occurrence there was scored across all 120 repertoires. While some public TCRs were present in many individuals, most TCR sequences turned up only very rarely across donors. A total of roughly 160 TCR beta chains were listed by the study as associated with cytomegalovirus.

Worth noting for this clone: It has no known antigen specificity. The sample holds no much larger clone one base away, and base qualities are not on file.

The method behind the library was the immunoSEQ multiplex PCR assay. As for the authors' bioinformatics: A statistical classification framework was developed to diagnose cytomegalovirus status using the catalog of TCR beta chain sequences. Imported from immuneACCESS, the table was reduced by TCRdb to in-frame sequences with V and J called. These copies leave out some clones; in studies compared against another copy, an unresolved V gene accounts for under half, and the cause of the remainder is not known. V and J calls plus clone size are reproduced from that table; the DNA served to infer D and trimming. This sample has some 140,000 clones in its table, and around four fifths of those were observed once. The top ten constitute roughly 1.4% of the sample. Donors formed part of the validation cohort, which comprised 120 subjects and was distinct from the first cohort of 550 to 850 subjects. For CDR1 and CDR2, the germline V gene lists MNHNS and SASEGT. V lost 4 bases and J lost 4 bases, and the count of bases not matched to a germline gene is 10. From the cysteine up to the phenylalanine, the CDR3 has a length of 16 residues. The retained sequence is limited to the CDR3, 48 bases, with the frame set at the first base.

Sequencing was performed on PBMCs. This receptor was identified in a woman in her twenties or thirties in good health and CMV-seronegative. The receptor chain draws on TRBV6-1 and TRBJ1-5; TRBD1 lines up with 7 middle nucleotides. DNA sequence: TGTGCCAGCAGTGTTCTTAGGGGACAGTCAAATCAGCCCCAGCATTTT. Its translation reads: CASSVLRGQSNQPQHF.